This T cell receptor beta chain was obtained from a study of vaccination and CD4 T cells after COVID-19. CDR3 size: 15 residues. J gave up 5 bases and V 1 base, and 4 bases lay outside the gene matches. Treatment given: approximately nine-day PBMC culture with coronavirus spike peptide pools or control peptides (ViraFEST assay). After being plated at over 1.5 million per well, PBMCs were cultured with approximately 9.4 IU/ml IL-2 and around 11 ug/ml peptide pools. Fresh IL-2 medium replaced half the culture medium on days 3 and 7. With the Oncomine TCR Beta short-read assay, DNA from cultured CD4+ T cells was sequenced. Scientists extracted genomic DNA from CD4+ T cells grown in culture. MiXCR was run by TCRdb on the PCR reads, yielding one entry per CDR3 protein. Among some 18,000 distinct CDR3 sequences listed, 56% were seen once. Details on this clonotype: Its antigen is unidentified.

This chain joins TRBV12-3 or TRBV12-4 and TRBJ1-5, with 8 bases lining up with TRBD1. The sequence was collected from a human donor who had recovered from COVID-19. Sequencing used CD4+ T cells from blood, cultured in vitro. CDR3: CASSLGAGGYQPQHF. The CDR3 DNA reads TGTGCCAGCAGTTTAGGTGCAGGGGGCTATCAGCCCCAGCATTTT.